This T cell receptor (beta chain) appears in the sequencing data of a study of response to subunit inactivated influenza vaccine. TCRdb ran MiXCR on the RT-PCR reads and lists one entry per CDR3 protein. The repertoire holds a few hundred thousand distinct CDR3 sequences, with just over 20% as singletons. Per germline, CDR1 SEHNR and CDR2 FQNEAQ (reference sequence). This CDR3 spans 12 amino acids. V lost 8 bases to trimming and J lost 2 bases, with 6 bases between them. This chain links TRBV7-9 with TRBJ2-2; D gene ambiguous. The sequence was collected from a man between 50 and 69 years old who received an inactivated influenza vaccine. Sequenced material: PBMCs from blood, taken less than 22 months after vaccination. This CDR3 reads CASRPNTGELFF. The CDR3 nucleotides are TGTGCCAGCCGCCCAAACACCGGGGAGCTGTTTTTT. Based on the CDR3 plus reference TRBV7-9 and TRBJ2-2, the full variable domain is DTGVSQNPRHKITKRGQNVTFRCDPISEHNRLYWYRQTLGQGPEFLTYFQNEAQLEKSRLLSDRFSAERPKGSFSTLEIQRTEQGDSAMYLCASRPNTGELFFGEGSRLTVL.